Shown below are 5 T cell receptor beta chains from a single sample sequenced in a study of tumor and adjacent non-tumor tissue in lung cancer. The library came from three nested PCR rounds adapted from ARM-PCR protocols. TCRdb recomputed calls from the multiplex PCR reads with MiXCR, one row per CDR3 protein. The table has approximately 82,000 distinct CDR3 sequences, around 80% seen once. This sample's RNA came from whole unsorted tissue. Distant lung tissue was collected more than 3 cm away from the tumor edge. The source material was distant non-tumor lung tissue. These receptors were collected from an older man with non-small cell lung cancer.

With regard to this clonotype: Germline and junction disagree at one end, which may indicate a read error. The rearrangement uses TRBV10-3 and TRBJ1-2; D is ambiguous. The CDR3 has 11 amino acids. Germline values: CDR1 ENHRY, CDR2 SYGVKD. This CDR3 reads CAIRQIYGCTF. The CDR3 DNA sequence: TGTGCCATCAGGCAGATCTATGGCTGCACCTTC.

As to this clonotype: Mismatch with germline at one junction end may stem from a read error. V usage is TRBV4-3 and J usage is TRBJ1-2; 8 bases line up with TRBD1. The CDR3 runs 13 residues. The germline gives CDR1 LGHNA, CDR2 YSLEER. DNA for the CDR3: TGCGCTAGCATCCAAGAGACAGGGGATGGCTACACCTTC. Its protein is CASIQETGDGYTF.

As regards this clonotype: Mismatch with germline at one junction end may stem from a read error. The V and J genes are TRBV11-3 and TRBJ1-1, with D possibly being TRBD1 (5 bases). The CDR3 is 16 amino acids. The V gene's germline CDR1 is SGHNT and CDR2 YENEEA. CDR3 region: CASSFPDISLNTEAFF. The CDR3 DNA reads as TGTGCCAGCAGCTTCCCGGACATAAGCCTGAACACCGAAGCTTTCTTT.

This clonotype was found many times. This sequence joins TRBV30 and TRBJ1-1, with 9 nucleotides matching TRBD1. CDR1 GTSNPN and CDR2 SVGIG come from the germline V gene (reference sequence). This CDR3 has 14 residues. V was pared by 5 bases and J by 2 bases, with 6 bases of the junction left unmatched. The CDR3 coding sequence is TGTGCCTGGGTCCACAGGGGGCCCAACACTGAAGCTTTCTTT. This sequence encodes CAWVHRGPNTEAFF.

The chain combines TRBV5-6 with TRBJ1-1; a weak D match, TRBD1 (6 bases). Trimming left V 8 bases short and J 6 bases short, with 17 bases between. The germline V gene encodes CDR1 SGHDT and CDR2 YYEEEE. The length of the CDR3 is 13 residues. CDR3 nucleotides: TGTGCCAGTAAACTGGGGGGGGGCGCTGAAGCTTTCTTT. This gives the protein CASKLGGGAEAFF.